This T cell receptor beta chain was sequenced during a study of Tregs in tolerant kidney transplant recipients. Study findings and constraints: Some patients' samples used different primers over time, so nucleotide sequences weren't comparable. The small number of patients limits these findings pending further validation. Biological reproducibility was not directly addressed, but technical replication error appeared minimal.

The nonmyeloablative bone marrow transplants came from related graft donors, with transient mixed chimerism. CD4+CD25+CD127- Tregs, CD4+CD25- non-Tregs, CD4 and CD8 cells were sorted. The CDR3 has 14 residues. With 6 bases clipped from V and 3 bases from J, the junction kept 8 bases outside the gene matches. Germline CDR1 is SNHLY and CDR2 is FYNNEI. To note about this clone: The antigen is undetermined. The read gets to within 3 residues of the CDR3 end, and the germline J gene fills in the rest.

Data came from immunoSEQ multiplex PCR; TCRdb stores just in-frame clones and leaves some out. This sample's clone table lists roughly 10,000 clones. The clonotype comes from a human patient who received a combined kidney and bone marrow transplant. These T cells may partly come from the graft donor. The input for sequencing was CD8+ T cells from blood (PBMCs), taken 24 months after the transplant. J is TRBJ2-7 and V is TRBV2; 7 bases fit TRBD1. The CDR3 loop is CASRGQINGYEQYF. CDR3 DNA (partial): TGTGCCAGCAGGGGACAGATTAACGGCTACGAG.